Detailed here is one TCR beta chain. This clonotype occurred many times. Its cognate antigen has yet to be identified. The input lacks base qualities; no much larger clone sits a single base away. The data belong to a study of regulatory T cells in long-lasting Graves disease (dated by TCRdb to the early 2020s). Study-wide context: Persistent Graves' disease meant more than 5 years of antithyroid drug treatment with TSH receptor autoantibodies that stayed positive. Patients with persistent Graves' disease were compared with patients with newly diagnosed Graves' disease using TCR sequencing and RNA sequencing of peripheral blood. The study was registered as a clinical trial and conducted in China. TCR sequencing covered 13 persistent and 20 newly diagnosed Graves' disease patients, about 35 samples in total. Persistent Graves' disease patients in the clinical cohort had taken antithyroid drugs for roughly 10 years on average. Summary of the overall study and its limitations: The authors acknowledged the small sample size as a limitation that may reduce accuracy. Only peripheral blood was studied, because thyroid tissue, the primary lesion, was inaccessible. Compared with newly diagnosed patients, patients with persistent Graves' disease had lower TCR Shannon entropy and fewer highly expanded clones, which suggests clonal expansion. More public clonotypes were shared among persistent patients (over 2,500) than among newly diagnosed patients (966). Only the TCR beta chain was sequenced and analyzed.

Taken with the paper, the label for time point translates to: persistent/refractory GD, antithyroid drugs over 5 years with positive TRAb. For both TCR sequencing and RNA sequencing, RNA was extracted from PBMCs in TRIzol. The diagnosis of Graves' disease was made according to American Thyroid Association guidelines. Patients were recruited from an endocrinology department in Xi'an, China. Each patient gave around 9.2 milliliters of peripheral blood, collected in an EDTA anticoagulant tube. Ficoll Paque Plus density gradient separation was used to isolate PBMCs, and no further T cell sorting was performed. An Agilent 2100 Bioanalyzer and agarose gel were used to check RNA quality, while a NanoDrop 2000 measured RNA concentration. The receptor library was made with multiplex PCR. TCRdb names Illumina HiSeq 4000 as the instrument used. To build TCR beta libraries, CDR3 regions were amplified by Arm-PCR using iRepertoire HTBI primers. Before sequencing, the PCR products underwent gel purification. The authors processed their data as follows. Gene usage analysis of CDR3 amino acid clonotypes used the approximately 56 TRBV and more than 13 TRBJ segments found across samples. COPE and FqMerger were used to merge the filtered high-quality paired reads into contigs. BLAST was used to align contigs to the IMGT TRBV, TRBD and TRBJ reference genes, and CDR3 was defined following IMGT. Any clonotype with a frequency above 0.1% was counted as a highly expanded clone. Repertoire diversity was measured by Shannon entropy, and V-J evenness by the Gini coefficient. A clonotype was considered public if more than one individual shared it. Using fastp at Q25 and MiXCR, TCRdb reprocessed the public reads and kept productive beta chains. When rows share a CDR3 protein, they turn into one entry using the most common DNA and genes. The V and J calls were determined by TCRdb, not by the authors. This sample is represented by over 450,000 distinct CDR3 sequences; roughly 21% of them were singletons. Of the sample, 7.1% falls within the top ten clones.

The sequences come from peripheral blood mononuclear cells (PBMCs), collected when the disease was refractory, from a patient treated with antithyroid drugs. The TCR sequence derives from a female donor with Graves disease.

The nucleotide sequence reads as follows: TGTGCCAGCAGTTTAAAGGCGGGGCCAGGCTACACCTTC. Its coded protein is CASSLKAGPGYTF. The sequence is built from TRBV12-3 or TRBV12-4 and TRBJ1-2, and TRBD1 may be the D gene, going by 5 matching bases. The cysteine opens and the phenylalanine closes a CDR3 of 13 amino acids. The entry retains the CDR3 DNA only, 39 bases that are in frame from base 1. V sheds 2 bases and J sheds 8 bases, leaving 12 bases between their ends.